Listed here are 12 T cell receptor beta chains from one sample, sequenced in a study of blood T cell repertoires in COVID-19. TCRdb keeps only in-frame clones here, not all; method: immunoSEQ multiplex PCR. The table has more than 85,000 clones, 80% to 90% seen once. Sequences were obtained from peripheral blood. The receptors were sampled from a man in his fifties or sixties with COVID-19, enrolled during active disease.

The CDR3 spells CASSVDPGQGAGGYTF. CDR3 DNA: TGTGCCAGCAGCGTAGACCCGGGACAGGGGGCCGGTGGCTACACCTTC. The chain has TRBV9 and TRBJ1-2; 12 positions agree with TRBD1. V trimming: 0 bases; J trimming: 7 bases; junction bases outside the gene matches: 7. The CDR3 sequence is 16 residues long. CDR1 and CDR2 (germline): SGDLS, YYNGEE.

The chain is built from TRBV7-9 and TRBJ1-4; TRBD1 matches at 11 bases. The germline CDR1 and CDR2 sequences are SEHNR and FQNEAQ (reference sequence). Trimming cost V 4 bases and J 2 bases; bases outside gene matches: 3. The CDR3 is 16 amino acids. CDR3 region: CASSSGQGATNEKLFF. As DNA, the CDR3 is TGTGCCAGCAGCTCTGGACAGGGGGCCACTAATGAAAAACTGTTTTTT.

The genes are TRBV4-2 and TRBJ2-7; D remains ambiguous. CDR3 length: 13 residues. The germline V gene has CDR1 LGHNA and CDR2 YNFKEQ. Trimming cost V 0 bases and J 3 bases, with 6 bases left between them. The CDR3: CASSQDALYEQYF. DNA for the CDR3: TGTGCCAGCAGCCAAGATGCGCTCTACGAGCAGTACTTC.

This sequence joins TRBV6-1 and TRBJ1-1; maybe TRBD1 (5 bases). The CDR3 is 16 residues long. Germline assignment: CDR1 MNHNS and CDR2 SASEGT. V was cut by 3 bases and J by 0 bases, with 14 bases left in between. The CDR3, as DNA: TGTGCCAGCAGTGAGCCTGGACATATAATGAACACTGAAGCTTTCTTT. Translating gives CASSEPGHIMNTEAFF.

The chain uses TRBV5-1 and TRBJ1-2, with 12 bases fitting TRBD1. The J segment lost 6 bases and the V segment lost 0 bases, leaving 15 bases of the junction unmatched. Per the germline V gene, CDR1 is SGHRS and CDR2 is YFSETQ. The CDR3 runs to 19 residues. CDR3 DNA: TGCGCCAGCAGCTTGGATGGATGGGGACAGGGGGCCGGTGAAGATGGCTACACCTTC. Translation: CASSLDGWGQGAGEDGYTF. Using reference TRBV5-1 and TRBJ1-2 for the parts outside the CDR3, the full variable domain is KAGVTQTPRYLIKTRGQQVTLSCSPISGHRSVSWYQQTPGQGLQFLFEYFSETQRNKGNFPGRFSGRQFSNSRSEMNVSTLELGDSALYLCASSLDGWGQGAGEDGYTFGSGTRLTVV.

The chain links TRBV7-9 to TRBJ2-7; D is uncertain. CDR1 and CDR2 from the germline V gene are SEHNR and FQNEAQ (reference sequence). Between the trimmed V and J ends, which lost 5 bases and 0 bases, there was a span of 11 bases. This CDR3 has 14 amino acids. The CDR3 loop reads CASSPHPSSYEQYF. The DNA of the CDR3 is TGTGCCAGCAGCCCACACCCCAGCTCCTACGAGCAGTACTTC.

The rearrangement joins TRBV9 to TRBJ2-1; TRBD2 aligns across 8 bases. The CDR3 has 17 residues. J was trimmed by 4 bases and V by 0 bases; bases with no gene match: 9. Germline assignment: CDR1 SGDLS and CDR2 YYNGEE. The CDR3 loop is CASSVGLAGNQYNEQFF. The CDR3 nucleotides read TGTGCCAGCAGCGTAGGATTAGCGGGGAATCAGTACAATGAGCAGTTCTTC.

This clone has more than one count but fewer than ten. CDR3 loop: CASEANGTGLDEKLFF. The CDR3 region has the DNA TGTGCCAGCGAGGCGAACGGGACAGGGTTGGATGAAAAACTGTTTTTT. The gene calls are TRBV21-1 and TRBJ1-4; TRBD1 is the table's D call, not checked against the DNA. TRBV21-1 has pseudogene status. The CDR3 sequence is 16 residues long.

A few counts support this clone. The chain employs TRBV5-1 and TRBJ2-2; 7 bases fit TRBD2. With V trimmed by 0 bases and J by 0 bases, 5 bases remained unmatched. This CDR3 contains 17 residues. Germline V CDR1 and CDR2: SGHRS, YFSETQ. The CDR3 region has the DNA TGCGCCAGCAGCTTGGCGCCTAGCGGAACGAACACCGGGGAGCTGTTTTTT. Protein product: CASSLAPSGTNTGELFF.

The chain has TRBV7-2 and TRBJ1-2; 10 positions agree with TRBD1. The length of the CDR3 is 15 residues. Trimming cost V 4 bases and J 5 bases; bases outside gene matches: 7. Germline V gives CDR1 SGHTA, CDR2 FQGNSA. This CDR3 reads CASSSDRGQGYGYTF. Written as DNA, the CDR3 is TGTGCCAGCAGCTCCGACAGGGGGCAAGGGTATGGCTACACCTTC.

The gene calls are TRBV7-4 and TRBJ1-5, with a weak D call TRBD1 (5 bases). The germline V gene encodes CDR1 SGHVT and CDR2 SQSDAQ. Trimming took 2 bases from V and 7 from J, leaving 18 bases between them. The CDR3 contains 16 residues. DNA of the CDR3: TGTGCCAGCAGCTTAACGCCGGGGAGGGGATGCCAGCCCCAGCATTTT. Its translation: CASSLTPGRGCQPQHF.

V and J are TRBV28 and TRBJ1-2; D is unclear. The V end was cut by 6 bases, the J end by 4 bases, with 12 bases between. The V gene's germline CDR1 is MDHEN and CDR2 SYDVKM. This CDR3 has 13 amino acids. This chain's CDR3 is CASSQGLAYGYTF. In nucleotides, the CDR3 is TGTGCCAGCAGCCAAGGACTGGCCTATGGCTACACCTTC.